This TCR beta chain appears in the sequencing data of a study of control samples from healthy donors and cancer patients. Libraries were prepared by immunoSEQ multiplex PCR; TCRdb keeps only in-frame clonotypes and omits some of them. The profile covers tens of thousands of clones, with 75% to 90% appearing a single time and around a tenth taken by the ten largest. Specimen: PBMCs. This clonotype was obtained from a woman between 50 and 59 years old with colorectal cancer.

CDR3 sequence: CASSGQGKETQYF. In nucleotides, the CDR3 is TGTGCCAGCAGTGGTCAGGGGAAAGAGACCCAGTACTTC. The V call is TRBV27, the J call TRBJ2-5; possible D gene TRBD1, 6 bases. The CDR3 sequence is 13 residues long. Trimming took 5 bases from V and 3 from J, leaving 10 bases between them. The germline CDR1 and CDR2 sequences are MNHEY and SMNVEV (reference sequence).